The 22 T cell receptor beta chains reported below all come from one sample, sequenced in a study of blood T cell repertoires in COVID-19. Some clones are missing from TCRdb's copy, which holds only in-frame ones; the method was immunoSEQ multiplex PCR. The table has around 40,000 clones, 94% seen once; the top ten hold under 5%. Sequences were obtained from peripheral blood. The origin of the receptors is a human donor with active COVID-19. The donor label of this sample is uncertain.

This chain uses TRBV7-2 with TRBJ2-7; 7 nucleotides line up with TRBD2. Trimming removed 6 bases from V and 0 bases from J; junction bases left unmatched: 5. The V gene's germline CDR1 is SGHTA and CDR2 FQGNSA. This CDR3 spans 14 amino acids. In nucleotides, the CDR3 is TGTGCCAGCAGGGCCGGCGGGGGCTCCTACGAGCAGTACTTC. It codes for CASRAGGGSYEQYF. Full variable domain (outside the CDR3, taken from reference TRBV7-2 and TRBJ2-7): GAGVSQSPSNKVTEKGKDVELRCDPISGHTALYWYRQSLGQGLEFLIYFQGNSAPDKSGLPSDRFSAERTGGSVSTLTIQRTQQEDSAVYLCASRAGGGSYEQYFGPGTRLTVT.

V gene TRBV4-1 combines with J gene TRBJ1-1; D gene uncertain. The CDR3 is 14 amino acids. CDR1 and CDR2 (germline): MGHRA, YSYEKL. The ends were cut back, 4 bases at V and 0 bases at J, with 9 bases in the middle. This CDR3 reads CASSPQHVNTEAFF. The CDR3 nucleotides read TGCGCCAGCAGCCCTCAACACGTGAACACTGAAGCTTTCTTT.

As concerns this clone: This CDR3 is also generated by other DNA sequences in the sample. The rearrangement joins TRBV6-1 to TRBJ2-7, with D unresolved. CDR1 MNHNS and CDR2 SASEGT come from the germline V gene. The CDR3 runs to 12 residues. The V end was cut by 2 bases, the J end by 3 bases, with 5 bases between. The CDR3 sequence is CASSEPGYEQYF. The CDR3 nucleotides read TGTGCCAGCAGTGAACCGGGCTACGAGCAGTACTTC.

The rearrangement uses TRBV19 and TRBJ2-3; 9 bases are shared with TRBD2. The V segment lost 8 bases and the J segment 1 base; nucleotides outside the gene matches: 7. The CDR3 runs 15 residues. Germline loops: CDR1 LNHDA, CDR2 SQIVND (reference sequence). The CDR3 loop reads CASCLAGDGTDTQYF. The CDR3, as DNA: TGTGCCAGTTGCTTAGCGGGAGACGGCACAGATACGCAGTATTTT.

This chain joins TRBV28 and TRBJ2-7; 10 bases are shared with TRBD2. CDR1 MDHEN and CDR2 SYDVKM come from the germline V gene. V lost 6 bases to trimming and J lost 1 base; unmatched junction nucleotides: 3. This CDR3 region has 14 residues. The CDR3 DNA sequence: TGTGCCAGCAGGTCTAGCGGGAGATCCTACGAGCAGTACTTC. It yields the protein CASRSSGRSYEQYF.

The CDR3 reads CASSTGTANTGELFF. CDR3 in DNA: TGTGCCAGCAGCACCGGGACAGCTAACACCGGGGAGCTGTTTTTT. The gene calls are TRBV7-9 and TRBJ2-2; 7 bases are a match to TRBD1. The CDR3 has 15 amino acids. Germline values: CDR1 SEHNR, CDR2 FQNEAQ (reference sequence). Trimming at V came to 5 bases and at J to 2 bases, leaving 5 bases not matched to a gene.

This sequence joins TRBV6-5 and TRBJ2-2; the D gene is possibly TRBD2 (6 bases). CDR3 size: 15 residues. V lost 6 bases and J 2 bases, leaving 13 bases between the germline ends. Germline V gene data show CDR1 as MNHEY and CDR2 as SVGAGI. In DNA, the CDR3 is TGTGCCAGCAGACCCCGGGAGAGAAACACCGGGGAGCTGTTTTTT. Translated: CASRPRERNTGELFF.

This chain joins TRBV6-4 and TRBJ1-2; 7 nucleotides align to TRBD1. The CDR3 contains 13 residues. V dropped 6 bases and J dropped 2; count of bases not matched to a gene: 3. Germline CDR1 is MRHNA and CDR2 is SNTAGT. The CDR3 DNA follows: TGTGCCAGCAGCCTGACAGGGAACTATGGCTACACCTTC. Amino acid sequence: CASSLTGNYGYTF.

V is TRBV27 and J is TRBJ1-2; D may be TRBD1 (6 bases). V lost 4 bases and J 2 bases, leaving 11 bases between the germline ends. CDR1 MNHEY and CDR2 SMNVEV come from the germline V gene (reference sequence). This CDR3 is 14 amino acids long. The CDR3 sequence is CASSSGGQNYGYTF. In nucleotides, the CDR3 is TGTGCCAGCAGTTCCGGCGGACAGAACTATGGCTACACCTTC.

The chain employs TRBV9 and TRBJ2-2, with 9 bases identical to TRBD2. V shed 3 bases, J shed 4 bases, and the junction held 7 bases outside the gene matches. Germline V gene lookup returns CDR1 SGDLS and CDR2 YYNGEE. The CDR3 has 16 residues. CDR3 DNA: TGTGCCAGCAGCGCTTTGCGGGGGGGCCTCACCGGGGAGCTGTTTTTT. Translating it yields CASSALRGGLTGELFF.

The chain joins TRBV19 to TRBJ2-3, with D perhaps TRBD1 (6 bases). Germline lookup yields CDR1 LNHDA and CDR2 SQIVND (reference sequence). CDR3 length: 15 residues. V shed 6 bases and J shed 3 bases, with 16 bases lying between them. The CDR3 region is CASSNGQSLTDTQYF. The CDR3 DNA sequence: TGTGCCAGTAGCAACGGACAGAGCCTAACAGATACGCAGTATTTT.

This clone was found a few times. The chain combines TRBV6-2 or TRBV6-3 with TRBJ1-2; D gene ambiguous. This CDR3 has 14 amino acids. Per germline, CDR1 MNHEY and CDR2 SVGEGT. Trimming cost V 2 bases and J 2 bases, with 9 bases left between them. This chain's CDR3 is CASSYGRQNYGYTF. CDR3 nucleotide sequence: TGTGCCAGCAGTTACGGCAGGCAAAACTATGGCTACACCTTC.

This clone has just a few counts. The chain carries TRBV19 and TRBJ2-2, with a possible D match to TRBD2 (6 bases). The CDR3 contains 14 residues. V lost 7 bases and J lost 5, with 14 bases in between. Per germline, CDR1 LNHDA and CDR2 SQIVND (reference sequence). Here the CDR3 DNA reads TGTGCCAGTACCATTGGGGGGTATACCGGGGAGCTGTTTTTT. It codes for CASTIGGYTGELFF.

The J gene is TRBJ2-7, the V gene TRBV19; 10 bases match TRBD1. The germline gives CDR1 LNHDA, CDR2 SQIVND (reference sequence). This CDR3 has 15 amino acids. V lost 4 bases and J lost 5; bases outside the gene matches: 8. The CDR3 loop is CASSKRQGANNEQYF. The CDR3 DNA reads TGTGCCAGTAGTAAGCGACAGGGGGCGAATAACGAGCAGTACTTC.

The chain joins TRBV7-8 to TRBJ1-3, with TRBD1 matching 7 bases. The CDR3 is made up of 15 amino acids. Trimming at V came to 3 bases and at J to 7 bases, leaving 9 bases not matched to a gene. Looked up from germline, CDR1 is SGHVS and CDR2 is FQNEAQ. The CDR3 is CASSLSTGRRNTIYF. In DNA, the CDR3 is TGTGCCAGCAGCTTGTCGACAGGGAGAAGGAACACCATATATTTT.

This chain connects TRBV27 to TRBJ2-2; TRBD1 agrees at 10 bases. The CDR3 sequence is 16 residues long. Unmatched junction bases numbered 5, after V lost 5 bases and J lost 2 bases. Germline assignment: CDR1 MNHEY and CDR2 SMNVEV (reference sequence). CDR3 sequence (DNA): TGTGCCAGCAGTCCCGGGACAGGGGCAAACACCGGGGAGCTGTTTTTT. Translated: CASSPGTGANTGELFF.

The chain joins TRBV6-5 to TRBJ1-6; the match to TRBD1 covers 8 bases. The CDR3 sequence is 14 residues long. Per germline, CDR1 MNHEY and CDR2 SVGAGI. Unmatched junction bases numbered 5, after V lost 6 bases and J lost 7 bases. The CDR3 DNA reads TGTGCCAGCAGGGGAGGACAGGGCAATTCACCCCTCCACTTT. Its protein is CASRGGQGNSPLHF.

V and J are TRBV25-1 and TRBJ1-3; D gene unclear. Germline V CDR1 and CDR2: MGHDK, SYGVNS. The CDR3 is 16 residues long. V lost 1 base to trimming and J lost 0 bases, with 10 bases between them. CDR3 in amino acids: CASSEWAHSSGNTIYF. The DNA of the CDR3 is TGTGCCAGCAGTGAATGGGCGCATTCCTCTGGAAACACCATATATTTT.

This chain connects TRBV6-5 to TRBJ1-1; the D gene is possibly TRBD1 (6 bases). The CDR3 totals 14 residues. Germline assignment: CDR1 MNHEY and CDR2 SVGAGI. Trimming removed 4 bases from V and 4 bases from J, with 13 bases in between. The CDR3 sequence is CASSSTGIGTEAFF. The CDR3 region has the DNA TGTGCCAGCAGTTCTACAGGGATAGGCACTGAAGCTTTCTTT.

The chain has TRBV15 and TRBJ1-4; weak D call: TRBD1 (5 bases). The CDR3 is 15 amino acids. V gave up 7 bases and J gave up 0 bases, with 12 bases separating them. The germline V gene has CDR1 LNHNV and CDR2 YYDKDF (reference sequence). DNA of the CDR3: TGTGCCACCACCTGGGGCCAATCAACTAATGAAAAACTGTTTTTT. It translates to CATTWGQSTNEKLFF.

This chain links TRBV7-8 with TRBJ2-7; TRBD1 aligns across 10 bases. Germline V gene lookup returns CDR1 SGHVS and CDR2 FQNEAQ. The CDR3 runs 13 residues. With V trimmed by 1 base and J by 11 bases, 5 bases remained unmatched. The CDR3 DNA reads as TGTGCCAGCAGCTTAGGGGTGGGGACAGGGGAGTACTTC. Translation gives CASSLGVGTGEYF.

The rearrangement links TRBV4-1 to TRBJ1-5; D is ambiguous. The V gene's germline CDR1 is MGHRA and CDR2 YSYEKL. The CDR3 totals 15 residues. Deletions cut 4 bases from V and 3 bases from J, with 13 bases between. The DNA for the CDR3 is TGCGCCAGCAGCCCCCCAGCAGCGATCAATCAGCCCCAGCATTTT. Protein product: CASSPPAAINQPQHF.